These 13 T cell receptor beta chains share one sample of origin, sequenced in a study of monozygotic twins with inflammatory bowel disease. TCRdb reprocessed the 5' RACE reads, keeping one entry per CDR3 protein, no DNA. This table lists fewer than 450,000 distinct CDR3 sequences. Sequenced input: blood. These receptors were taken from a human donor with ulcerative colitis or Crohn's disease, or a healthy co-twin of an affected twin (not recorded which).

The genes are TRBV18 and TRBJ2-2; TCRdb returns TRBD1, unconfirmable since there is no DNA. This CDR3 has 14 amino acids. Germline CDR1 KGHSH, CDR2 LQKENI. CDR3 region: CASSPVRGPGELFF.

The chain links TRBV5-5 to TRBJ1-1; TCRdb indicates TRBD1, and absent DNA this call remains unverified. This CDR3 spans 15 amino acids. Germline CDR1 is SGHKS and CDR2 is YYEKEE (reference sequence). This CDR3 is CASSFGDRGPPEAFF. Supplemented by reference TRBV5-5 and TRBJ1-1, the full variable domain reads DAGVTQSPTHLIKTRGQQVTLRCSPISGHKSVSWYQQVLGQGPQFIFQYYEKEERGRGNFPDRFSARQFPNYSSELNVNALLLGDSALYLCASSFGDRGPPEAFFGQGTRLTVV.

The gene calls are TRBV29-1 and TRBJ2-1; without DNA, the TCRdb call of TRBD1 cannot be checked. Germline V lookup: CDR1 SQVTM, CDR2 ANQGSEA. CDR3 size: 17 residues. CDR3 sequence reads: CSVRGSVGTGDYNEQFF.

V and J are TRBV4-1 and TRBJ2-1; TCRdb names TRBD1, which stays unverified in the absence of DNA. From germline, CDR1 is MGHRA and CDR2 YSYEKL. The CDR3 consists of 16 residues. CDR3 loop: CASSQGPGPGYNEQFF.

The gene calls are TRBV20-1 and TRBJ2-2; TCRdb lists TRBD1, though no DNA is available to test this call. The germline V gene encodes CDR1 DFQATT and CDR2 SNEGSKA (reference sequence). This CDR3 is 15 amino acids long. CDR3 amino acids: CSARPGRRWTGELFF.

This chain uses TRBV11-2 with TRBJ2-5. Germline V gene data show CDR1 as SGHAT and CDR2 as FQNNGV. This CDR3 contains 14 residues. The CDR3 loop reads CASRSVMRQETQYF.

This chain joins TRBV6-2 or TRBV6-3 and TRBJ1-1. Germline CDR1 reads MNHEY; CDR2 reads SVGEGT. This CDR3 region has 14 residues. Here the CDR3 reads CASSYRGGSTEAFF.

V and J are TRBV3-1 and TRBJ1-1; the D call of TRBD1 rests on TCRdb alone, since no DNA is present to check it. The CDR3 has 16 residues. Per the germline V gene, CDR1 is LGHDT and CDR2 is YNNKEL (reference sequence). CDR3 region: CASSVITGAQRMTAFF. Full variable domain (rest looked up from reference TRBV3-1 and TRBJ1-1): DTAVSQTPKYLVTQMGNDKSIKCEQNLGHDTMYWYKQDSKKFLKIMFSYNNKELIINETVPNRFSPKSPDKAHLNLHINSLELGDSAVYFCASSVITGAQRMTAFFGQGTRLTVV.

The chain joins TRBV3-1 to TRBJ2-1; checking the TCRdb D call of TRBD2 is not possible without DNA. CDR1 LGHDT and CDR2 YNNKEL come from the germline V gene (reference sequence). The CDR3 covers 18 residues. The CDR3 is CASSQMGLAGISYNEQFF.

V usage is TRBV5-1 and J usage is TRBJ2-7; TCRdb outputs TRBD1, but without DNA this stays unchecked. From germline, CDR1 is SGHRS and CDR2 YFSETQ. The CDR3 contains 13 residues. The CDR3 region is CASSAGTGYEQYF.

V is TRBV18 and J is TRBJ2-5; TCRdb gives TRBD1 as the D gene, but with no DNA this cannot be confirmed. This CDR3 spans 14 amino acids. CDR1 is KGHSH and CDR2 is LQKENI in the germline V gene. CDR3 loop: CASSRRDSQETQYF.

V gene TRBV7-2 combines with J gene TRBJ2-1; without DNA, the TCRdb call of TRBD2 cannot be checked. This CDR3 region has 14 residues. The germline V gene encodes CDR1 SGHTA and CDR2 FQGNSA. The CDR3 spells CASSLDLLVSEQFF.

The rearrangement uses TRBV5-1 and TRBJ2-5; with no DNA, the TCRdb D assignment of TRBD1 cannot be verified. The V gene's germline CDR1 is SGHRS and CDR2 YFSETQ. The CDR3 is made up of 15 amino acids. CDR3 residues: CASSSSQGAEETQYF.